The rows below give T cell receptor beta chains drawn from one sample of a study of cytomegalovirus exposure and HLA in healthy donors. This table comes from immunoSEQ multiplex PCR, and its TCRdb copy is limited to in-frame clones, with some not included. The data contain 150,000 to 200,000 clones, 80% of them singletons. Sequencing was carried out using PBMCs. The source is a girl aged 5-17 years in good health and CMV-seropositive. Each CDR3 is given with its conserved first and last residue. D genes are given only for firm matches. Clone size, where shown, is once, few, many, or a class for clones that have expanded.

len	v_gene	d_gene	abundance	j_gene	CDR3aa	CDR3nt
15	TRBV14	TRBD2	.	TRBJ2-1	CASSHRTSGYSEQFF	TGTGCCAGCAGCCATAGGACTAGCGGGTACAGTGAGCAGTTCTTC
12	TRBV6-5	.	.	TRBJ2-5	CATRVSGEEQYF	TGTGCCACCAGGGTATCGGGAGAGGAGCAGTACTTC
15	TRBV6-6	.	.	TRBJ1-2	CASSPLAGTNYGYTF	TGTGCCAGCAGTCCTCTCGCGGGAACGAACTATGGCTACACCTTC
15	TRBV27	TRBD1	.	TRBJ1-1	CASSLTGTGDDEAFF	TGTGCCAGCAGTTTAACTGGGACAGGGGACGATGAAGCTTTCTTT
17	TRBV7-8	TRBD2	.	TRBJ2-1	CASSPSRLSGLFNEQFF	TGTGCCAGCAGCCCTAGTAGACTTAGCGGGCTTTTCAATGAGCAGTTCTTC
14	TRBV19	TRBD2	.	TRBJ2-1	CASSWTSGRNEQFF	TGTGCCAGTAGCTGGACTAGCGGGAGAAATGAGCAGTTCTTC
15	TRBV27	.	.	TRBJ2-1	CASSPIDFGYNEQFF	TGTGCCAGCAGCCCCATCGATTTCGGCTACAATGAGCAGTTCTTC
16	TRBV29-1	TRBD2	few	TRBJ2-1	CSVLRLAGALYNEQFF	TGCAGCGTTCTCAGACTAGCGGGAGCCCTATACAATGAGCAGTTCTTC
15	TRBV10-3	.	.	TRBJ1-2	CAISEMGGLGYGYTF	TGTGCCATCAGTGAAATGGGGGGTCTCGGCTATGGCTACACCTTC
16	TRBV10-3	TRBD2	.	TRBJ2-2	CAISGSGRGYTGELFF	TGTGCCATCAGTGGTAGCGGGAGGGGATACACCGGGGAGCTGTTTTTT
13	TRBV2	.	.	TRBJ1-5	CASTTGGNQPQHF	TGTGCCAGCACGACGGGTGGGAATCAGCCCCAGCATTTT
14	TRBV2	.	.	TRBJ2-4	CASRSRVAKNIQYF	TGTGCCAGCAGAAGTCGAGTAGCCAAAAACATTCAGTACTTC
15	TRBV2	TRBD1	once	TRBJ2-7	CASSGSGTGKHEQYF	TGTGCCAGCAGTGGATCCGGGACAGGGAAACACGAGCAGTACTTC
14	TRBV2	.	.	TRBJ1-5	CASSEIGSRQPQHF	TGTGCCAGCAGTGAAATCGGGTCACGTCAGCCCCAGCATTTT
16	TRBV4-3	TRBD1	.	TRBJ2-2	CASSQGRQGYRGELFF	TGCGCCAGCAGCCAAGGTAGACAGGGGTATCGTGGGGAGCTGTTTTTT
16	TRBV14	TRBD2	.	TRBJ2-4	CASSHGTSGWRNIQYF	TGTGCCAGCAGCCACGGGACTAGCGGGTGGAGAAACATTCAGTACTTC
18	TRBV9	.	.	TRBJ2-1	CASSHRTDNYDLNNEQFF	TGTGCCAGCAGCCACAGAACGGACAACTATGACCTTAACAATGAGCAGTTCTTC
13	TRBV2	.	.	TRBJ1-1	CASSDRGEAEAFF	TGTGCCAGCAGTGACCGGGGAGAGGCTGAAGCTTTCTTT
18	TRBV5-4	TRBD1	.	TRBJ1-4	CASSKIPPIRGRLEKLFF	TGTGCCAGCAGCAAAATCCCCCCTATCAGGGGGCGGTTGGAAAAACTGTTTTTT
15	TRBV27	.	.	TRBJ1-1	CASSLLRGRNTEAFF	TGTGCCAGCAGTTTACTCAGGGGTAGGAACACTGAAGCTTTCTTT
14	TRBV19	.	once	TRBJ2-2	CASNREPRAGELFF	TGTGCCAGTAATAGAGAGCCGAGGGCCGGGGAGCTGTTTTTT
12	TRBV29-1	.	.	TRBJ2-7	CSVVLEGYEQYF	TGCAGCGTTGTACTAGAAGGCTACGAGCAGTACTTC